The rows below give T cell receptor beta chains drawn from one sample of a study of cytomegalovirus exposure and HLA in healthy donors. The repertoire was sequenced with immunoSEQ multiplex PCR; TCRdb's copy has only in-frame clones and lacks some. The data hold approximately 160,000 clones, with approximately 71% observed a single time. The sample taken for sequencing was PBMCs. The source of these receptors is a male donor in good health and CMV-seronegative. CDR3s include the opening cysteine and the closing phenylalanine or tryptophan. A D gene is named only where the DNA matches it firmly. Clone size is shown for a subset of rows, as once, few, many or a class of expanded clone.

>TRBJ2-7|13|TRBV5-6|.|.
TGTGCCAGCAGCTTGGGAGACACCTACGAGCAGTACTTC
CASSLGDTYEQYF
>TRBJ2-5|16|TRBV9|.|.
TGTGCCAGCAGCGTAATGGCGGGGGCGCCACAAGAGACCCAGTACTTC
CASSVMAGAPQETQYF
>TRBJ1-5|15|TRBV27|.|once
TGTGCCAGCAGTCCCGACAGAGGTAGCAATCAGCCCCAGCATTTT
CASSPDRGSNQPQHF
>TRBJ1-4|15|TRBV6-5|TRBD1|.
TGTGCCAGCAGTTACTCCGGACAGGGGGAGGAAAAACTGTTTTTT
CASSYSGQGEEKLFF
>TRBJ1-5|15|TRBV2|TRBD1|.
TGTGCCAGCAGTGTCGAGACAGGGGGATATCAGCCCCAGCATTTT
CASSVETGGYQPQHF
>TRBJ2-7|17|TRBV19|TRBD2|.
TGTGCCAGTAGTAAGGCGCGAGGCGGGAGCAGGATGAGCGAGCAGTACTTC
CASSKARGGSRMSEQYF
>TRBJ1-6|14|TRBV5-1|TRBD1|.
TGCGCCAGCAGCTTGGGACAGGGGACTTCACCCCTCCACTTT
CASSLGQGTSPLHF
>TRBJ2-7|12|TRBV29-1|.|.
TGCAGCGTTGCAGAACATCTCTACGAGCAGTACTTC
CSVAEHLYEQYF
>TRBJ2-7|14|TRBV5-1|TRBD1|.
TGCGCCAGCAGCTTGGGACAGGGTATCCGCGAGCAGTACTTC
CASSLGQGIREQYF
>TRBJ1-1|12|TRBV28|.|.
TGTGCCAGCAGTTTAGGCTACACTGAAGCTTTCTTT
CASSLGYTEAFF
>TRBJ2-3|15|TRBV7-7|TRBD1|.
TGTGCCAGCAGCTCGGGACAGGGGAGCACAGATACGCAGTATTTT
CASSSGQGSTDTQYF
>TRBJ2-7|15|TRBV5-4|.|few
TGTGCCAGCAGCAGACCCCAGGGGGGCGACTACGAGCAGTACTTC
CASSRPQGGDYEQYF
>TRBJ1-2|14|TRBV5-1|.|few
TGCGCCAGCAGCCTCCCCAGGGAAGACCATGGCTACACCTTC
CASSLPREDHGYTF
>TRBJ2-1|14|TRBV11-3|TRBD1|.
TGTGCCAGCAGCTTGGGACAGGAGTACAATGAGCAGTTCTTC
CASSLGQEYNEQFF
>TRBJ2-3|13|TRBV5-1|.|.
TGCGCCAGCAGCTTGGAGGTTGGACAGAGCGTGCATTTT
CASSLEVGQSVHF
>TRBJ1-1|17|TRBV5-4|TRBD1|few
TGTGCCAGCAGCTCGATCCCCGGGACAGGGGGAGACACTGAAGCTTTCTTT
CASSSIPGTGGDTEAFF
>TRBJ1-3|12|TRBV7-2|.|.
TGTGCCAGCAGCCCGTCTGGAAACACCATATATTTT
CASSPSGNTIYF
>TRBJ2-7|15|TRBV5-1|.|.
TGCGCCAGCAGCTTGGGCTCACTAGAAGTCTCCGAGCAGTACTTC
CASSLGSLEVSEQYF
>TRBJ2-7|16|TRBV11-2|TRBD1|.
TGTGCCAGCAGCTTAGGGACAGGGGATTACTCCTACGAGCAGTACTTC
CASSLGTGDYSYEQYF
>TRBJ2-5|16|TRBV2|TRBD2|.
TGTGCCAGCAGAGGGACTAGCGGGGGGAGACGCGAGACCCAGTACTTC
CASRGTSGGRRETQYF
>TRBJ2-7|19|TRBV19|.|.
TGTGCCAGTAGTATCCGGACTGGCCGTTCACGCGGCTCTCCCTACGAGCAGTACTTC
CASSIRTGRSRGSPYEQYF
>TRBJ2-3|13|TRBV19|TRBD1|.
TGTGCCACTAAGACAGGGGTGGCAGATACGCAGTATTTT
CATKTGVADTQYF
>TRBJ1-6|13|TRBV10-1|.|.
TGCGCCAGCAGTGACAGGCGTAATTCACCCCTCCACTTT
CASSDRRNSPLHF
>TRBJ1-5|16|TRBV28|.|.
TGTGCCAGCAGTTTTCTGGAAGGGAGCGTGCGGAAGCCCCAGCATTTT
CASSFLEGSVRKPQHF
>TRBJ2-1|16|TRBV6-1|.|.
TGTGCCAGCAGTGAACTGGCAGGCCAGATCTACAATGAGCAGTTCTTC
CASSELAGQIYNEQFF
>TRBJ1-5|15|TRBV6-1|.|.
TGTGCCAGCAGCCATTCCGGGAAGGCAAATCAGCCCCAGCATTTT
CASSHSGKANQPQHF
>TRBJ1-5|16|TRBV28|TRBD1|few
TGTGCCAGCATCAGAGGGGGCGCGGGTAGCAATCAGCCCCAGCATTTT
CASIRGGAGSNQPQHF
>TRBJ2-7|15|TRBV19|TRBD2|.
TGTGCCAGTAGTATACTGGCGGGAGAGTTTTACGAGCAGTACTTC
CASSILAGEFYEQYF
>TRBJ2-3|14|TRBV27|.|.
TGTGCCAGCAGTTTAGGTAGCGGCACAGATACGCAGTATTTT
CASSLGSGTDTQYF
>TRBJ2-3|16|TRBV6-5|TRBD2|.
TGTGCCAGCAGTTACACTAGCGGGAGAGGTTCAGATACGCAGTATTTT
CASSYTSGRGSDTQYF
>TRBJ1-1|15|TRBV6-6|TRBD1|.
TGTGCCAGCAGGACAGGGGGCCAGATGAACACTGAAGCTTTCTTT
CASRTGGQMNTEAFF
>TRBJ1-1|15|TRBV2|.|.
TGTGCCAGCAGATCCCAGGGGATTGTGAACACTGAAGCTTTCTTT
CASRSQGIVNTEAFF
>TRBJ2-7|13|TRBV2|.|few
TGTGCCAGCCTTAGACAGTTTGCCTACGAGCAGTACTTC
CASLRQFAYEQYF
>TRBJ2-4|14|TRBV7-2|.|.
TGTGCCAGCAGCCCACGGGAAGTCAAAAACATTCAGTACTTC
CASSPREVKNIQYF
>TRBJ2-5|13|TRBV5-4|.|.
TGTGCCAGCAGCTTGGCGACAGTGGAGACCCAGTACTTC
CASSLATVETQYF
>TRBJ1-1|16|TRBV27|.|.
TGTGCCAGCAGTTTATGGCCGCTGACAGCGAACACTGAAGCTTTCTTT
CASSLWPLTANTEAFF
>TRBJ1-2|13|TRBV2|TRBD1|.
TGTGCCAGCAGCGGACAGGGGGCTGATGGCTACACCTTC
CASSGQGADGYTF